This section outlines one TCR beta chain sequence together with its context. What it binds is not known. This record belongs to a study of vaccination and CD4 T cells after COVID-19. In the study overall: Post-COVID draws followed diagnosis by a median around 100 days (range 35 to 161).

Treatment: roughly 10-day PBMC culture with coronavirus spike peptide pools or control peptides (ViraFEST assay). From the unexposed donor, CD4+ T cells were collected ahead of the COVID-19 pandemic (2011-2018). Sequenced with the Oncomine TCR Beta short-read assay was DNA taken from cultured CD4+ T cells. Genomic DNA was isolated from cultured CD4+ T cells. TCRdb processed the PCR reads anew with MiXCR; each CDR3 protein has one entry. Of fewer than 10,000 distinct CDR3 sequences in the sample, less than 35% were seen once. Study-wide points: Vaccine-specific clones numbering 304 of 307 showed spike mono-reactivity in convalescent patients.

Per the germline V gene, CDR1 is MNHEY and CDR2 is SMNVEV (reference sequence). V was clipped by 3 bases and J by 2 bases, with 20 bases between them. The CDR3 is made up of 17 amino acids. The V gene is TRBV27, the J gene TRBJ2-7; D is perhaps TRBD2 (5 bases). The source material was CD4+ T cells from blood, cultured in vitro. The receptor's source is a human donor in good health. The CDR3 DNA reads TGTGCCAGCAGTTTCCGGAGTGGGAGACCCGGTGCCTACGAGCAGTACTTC. Residues: CASSFRSGRPGAYEQYF.